This T cell receptor beta chain comes out of a study of low-dose radiotherapy and immunotherapy resistance in tumors. Study at large: Patients of Cohort 1 had 0.5 Gy fractions every 2 weeks, which summed to 6.5 Gy.

Primers targeting TRAV and TRBV primed first-strand cDNA, covering alpha and beta chains. The authors ran around 18 PCR cycles to amplify TCRs with a constant-region primer and V-primer adapter. Each CDR3 protein is one row after TCRdb ran MiXCR on the reads. The table has 65,000 to 90,000 distinct CDR3 sequences, under 20% seen once. CDR1 is KGHDR, CDR2 SFDVKD, per germline. Germline trimming cut 3 bases from V and 5 bases from J; bases unmatched to any gene: 8. This CDR3 contains 16 residues. At least ten counts were recorded for this clonotype. Time point given: before trial treatment. Each donor was administered nivolumab, ipilimumab, aspirin, low-dose cyclophosphamide and low-dose radiotherapy.

This receptor was identified in a male donor with prostate cancer. The material sequenced was PBMCs, taken before treatment. The chain couples TRBV24-1 to TRBJ1-2, with 10 bases matching TRBD1. The CDR3 nucleotides read TGTGCCACCAGTGATCCCCGGACAGGGGGAGTTTATGGCTACACCTTC. This gives the protein CATSDPRTGGVYGYTF.